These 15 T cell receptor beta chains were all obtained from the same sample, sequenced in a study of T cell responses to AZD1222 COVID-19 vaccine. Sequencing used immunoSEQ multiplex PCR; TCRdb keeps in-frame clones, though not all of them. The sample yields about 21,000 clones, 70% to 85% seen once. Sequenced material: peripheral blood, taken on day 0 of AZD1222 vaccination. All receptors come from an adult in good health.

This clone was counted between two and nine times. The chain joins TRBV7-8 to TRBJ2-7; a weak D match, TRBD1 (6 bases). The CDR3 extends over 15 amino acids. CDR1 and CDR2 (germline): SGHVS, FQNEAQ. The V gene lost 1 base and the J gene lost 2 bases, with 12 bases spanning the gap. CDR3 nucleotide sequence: TGTGCCAGCAGCTTAGGTCAGGGGTCTCCCTACGAGCAGTACTTC. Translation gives CASSLGQGSPYEQYF. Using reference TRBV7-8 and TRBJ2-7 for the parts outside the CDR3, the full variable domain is GAGVSQSPRYKVAKRGQDVALRCDPISGHVSLFWYQQALGQGPEFLTYFQNEAQLDKSGLPSDRFFAERPEGSVSTLKIQRTQQEDSAVYLCASSLGQGSPYEQYFGPGTRLTVT.

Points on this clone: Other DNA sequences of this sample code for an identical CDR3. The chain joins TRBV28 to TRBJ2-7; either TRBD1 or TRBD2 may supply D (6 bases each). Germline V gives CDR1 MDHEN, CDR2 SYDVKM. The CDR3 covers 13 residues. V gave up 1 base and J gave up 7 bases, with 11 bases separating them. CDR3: CASSLSGAREQYF. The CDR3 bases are TGTGCCAGCAGTTTATCGGGGGCACGAGAGCAGTACTTC.

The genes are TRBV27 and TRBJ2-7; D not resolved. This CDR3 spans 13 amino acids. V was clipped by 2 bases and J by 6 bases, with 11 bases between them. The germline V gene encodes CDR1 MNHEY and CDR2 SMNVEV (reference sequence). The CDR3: CASSLIPLGEQYF. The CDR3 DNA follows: TGTGCCAGCAGTTTAATTCCCCTTGGCGAGCAGTACTTC.

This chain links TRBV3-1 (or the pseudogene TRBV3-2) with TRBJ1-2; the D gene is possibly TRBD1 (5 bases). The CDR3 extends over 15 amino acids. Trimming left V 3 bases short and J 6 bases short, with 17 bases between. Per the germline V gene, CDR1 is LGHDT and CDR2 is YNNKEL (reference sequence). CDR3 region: CASSHEPQGRNGYTF. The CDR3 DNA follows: TGTGCCAGCAGCCATGAGCCCCAGGGAAGGAATGGCTACACCTTC.

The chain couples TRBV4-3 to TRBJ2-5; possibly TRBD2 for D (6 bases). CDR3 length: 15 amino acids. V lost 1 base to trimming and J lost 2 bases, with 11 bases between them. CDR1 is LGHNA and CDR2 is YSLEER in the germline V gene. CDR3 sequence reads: CASSQGEVLQETQYF. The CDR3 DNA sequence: TGCGCCAGCAGCCAAGGGGAGGTCCTACAAGAGACCCAGTACTTC.

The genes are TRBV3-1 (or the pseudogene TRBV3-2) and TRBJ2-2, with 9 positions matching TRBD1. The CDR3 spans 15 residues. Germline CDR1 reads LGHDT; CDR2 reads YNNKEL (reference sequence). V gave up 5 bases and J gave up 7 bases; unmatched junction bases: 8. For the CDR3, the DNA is TGTGCCAGCAGCGACCTACAGGGGGCTTTCGGGGAGCTGTTTTTT. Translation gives CASSDLQGAFGELFF.

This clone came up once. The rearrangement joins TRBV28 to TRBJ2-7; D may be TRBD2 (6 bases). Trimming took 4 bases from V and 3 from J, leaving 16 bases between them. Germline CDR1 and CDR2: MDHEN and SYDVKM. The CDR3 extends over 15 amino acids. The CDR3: CASSSPRGVIYEQYF. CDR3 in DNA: TGTGCCAGCAGTTCCCCCCGCGGGGTCATCTACGAGCAGTACTTC.

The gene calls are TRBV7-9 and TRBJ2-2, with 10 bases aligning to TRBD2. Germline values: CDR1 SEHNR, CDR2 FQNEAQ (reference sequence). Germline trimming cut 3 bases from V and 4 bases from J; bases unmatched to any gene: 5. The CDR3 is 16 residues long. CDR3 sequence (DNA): TGTGCCAGCAGCTTGGGTAGCGGGGGGACCACCGGGGAGCTGTTTTTT. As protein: CASSLGSGGTTGELFF.

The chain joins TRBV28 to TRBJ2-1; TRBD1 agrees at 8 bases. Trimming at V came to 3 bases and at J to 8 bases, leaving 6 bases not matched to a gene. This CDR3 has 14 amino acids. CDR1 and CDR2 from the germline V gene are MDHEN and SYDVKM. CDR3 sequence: CASSLGQALDEQFF. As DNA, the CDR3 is TGTGCCAGCAGTTTGGGACAGGCCCTCGATGAGCAGTTCTTC.

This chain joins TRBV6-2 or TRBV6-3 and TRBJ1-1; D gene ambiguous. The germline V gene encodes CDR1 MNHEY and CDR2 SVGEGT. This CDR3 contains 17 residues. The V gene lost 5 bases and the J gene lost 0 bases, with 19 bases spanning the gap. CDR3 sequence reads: CASSTLEGSLLNTEAFF. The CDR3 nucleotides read TGTGCCAGCAGTACACTGGAAGGCAGCTTATTGAACACTGAAGCTTTCTTT.

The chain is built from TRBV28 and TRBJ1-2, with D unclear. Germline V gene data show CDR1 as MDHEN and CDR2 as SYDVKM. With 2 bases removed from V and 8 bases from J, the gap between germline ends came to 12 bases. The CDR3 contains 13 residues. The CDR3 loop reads CASSLTSSKGYTF. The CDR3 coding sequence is TGTGCCAGCAGTTTAACTTCCTCTAAGGGCTACACCTTC.

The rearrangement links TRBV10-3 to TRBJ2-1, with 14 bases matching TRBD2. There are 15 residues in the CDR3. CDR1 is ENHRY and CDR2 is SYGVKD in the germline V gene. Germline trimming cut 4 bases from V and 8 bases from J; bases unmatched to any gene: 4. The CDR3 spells CAISAGTSGGDEQFF. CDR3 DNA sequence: TGTGCCATCAGTGCGGGGACTAGCGGGGGCGATGAGCAGTTCTTC.

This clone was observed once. CDR3 nucleotide sequence: TGTGCCAGCAGTGAGGACAGGACTAATCAGCCCCAGCATTTT. Its translation is CASSEDRTNQPQHF. The chain is built from TRBV6-1 and TRBJ1-5; 7 bases fit TRBD1. Germline loops: CDR1 MNHNS, CDR2 SASEGT. The V segment lost 3 bases and the J segment 4 bases; nucleotides outside the gene matches: 3. CDR3 length: 14 residues.

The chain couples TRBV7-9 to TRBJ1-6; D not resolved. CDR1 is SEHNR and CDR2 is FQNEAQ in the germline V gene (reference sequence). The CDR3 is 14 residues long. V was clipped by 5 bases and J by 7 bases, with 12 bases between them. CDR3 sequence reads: CASSPDKQNSPLHF. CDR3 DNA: TGTGCCAGCAGCCCCGACAAACAGAATTCACCCCTCCACTTT.

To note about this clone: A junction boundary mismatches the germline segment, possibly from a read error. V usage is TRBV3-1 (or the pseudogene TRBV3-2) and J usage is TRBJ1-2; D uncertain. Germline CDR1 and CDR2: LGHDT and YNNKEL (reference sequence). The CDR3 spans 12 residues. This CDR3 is CASSQDRVEPSF. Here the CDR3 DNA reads TGTGCCAGCAGCCAAGATAGGGTGGAGCCCTCCTTC.